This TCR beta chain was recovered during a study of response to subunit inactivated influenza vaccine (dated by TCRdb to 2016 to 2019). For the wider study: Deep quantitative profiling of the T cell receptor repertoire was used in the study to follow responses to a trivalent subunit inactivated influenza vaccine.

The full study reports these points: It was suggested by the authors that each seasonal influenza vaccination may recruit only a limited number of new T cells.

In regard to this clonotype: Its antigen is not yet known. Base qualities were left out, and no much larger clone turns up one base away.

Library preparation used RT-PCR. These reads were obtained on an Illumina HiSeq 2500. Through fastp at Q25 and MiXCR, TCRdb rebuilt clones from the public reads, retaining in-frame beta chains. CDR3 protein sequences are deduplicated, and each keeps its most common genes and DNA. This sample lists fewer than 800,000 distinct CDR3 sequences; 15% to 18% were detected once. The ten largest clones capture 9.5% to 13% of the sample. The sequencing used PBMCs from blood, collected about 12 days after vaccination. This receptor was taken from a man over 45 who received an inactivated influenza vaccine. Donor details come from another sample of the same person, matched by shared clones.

The DNA sequence is TGTGCCAGCAGCGCCTTCGGAGCAACTAATGAAAAACTGTTTTTT. This yields the protein CASSAFGATNEKLFF. The chain is encoded by TRBV9 joined to TRBJ1-4; the D gene lacks a confident call. In the germline V gene, CDR1 corresponds to SGDLS and CDR2 to YYNGEE. V and J are truncated by 3 bases and 0 bases respectively, leaving an intervening sequence of 9 bases. The CDR3 measures 15 amino acids from cysteine to phenylalanine. The read is trimmed to its CDR3 DNA, 45 bases read in frame from base 1.